A single sample is the source of the 5 T cell receptor beta chains below, sequenced in a study of T cells after yellow fever vaccination. TCRdb independently ran MiXCR on the 5' RACE reads; one entry per CDR3 protein. Of some 390,000 distinct CDR3 sequences in the sample, roughly 20% were seen once. The sequences come from PBMCs, collected before the yellow fever booster vaccination. These receptors all come from a man between 18 and 29 years old who received the YFV17D yellow fever vaccine.

The V gene is TRBV5-6, the J gene TRBJ2-1; 7 bases map to TRBD2. The CDR3 sequence is 17 residues long. Trimming cost V 2 bases and J 0 bases; bases outside gene matches: 8. Looked up from germline, CDR1 is SGHDT and CDR2 is YYEEEE. CDR3 protein: CASSLAGPVSSYNEQFF. Here the CDR3 DNA reads TGTGCCAGCAGCTTAGCGGGGCCCGTGAGCTCCTACAATGAGCAGTTCTTC.

This clonotype has just a few counts. V gene TRBV5-1 combines with J gene TRBJ2-4; possibly TRBD2 for D (5 bases). Trimming took off 4 bases at V and 3 bases at J, with 17 bases between the two ends. The CDR3 length is 16 residues. CDR1 and CDR2 (germline): SGHRS, YFSETQ. The CDR3 is CASSGLGDAVKNIQYF. The DNA for the CDR3 is TGCGCCAGCAGCGGCCTCGGGGATGCCGTCAAAAACATTCAGTACTTC.

The chain recombines TRBV5-4 with TRBJ2-3; TRBD1 agrees at 12 bases. Per germline, CDR1 SGHNT and CDR2 YYREEE (reference sequence). Germline trimming cut 3 bases from V and 1 base from J; bases unmatched to any gene: 3. The CDR3 is 16 residues long. As DNA, the CDR3 is TGTGCCAGCAGCTACCGGGACAGGGGGCGCACAGATACGCAGTATTTT. This sequence encodes CASSYRDRGRTDTQYF.

The chain combines TRBV7-2 with TRBJ2-3; TRBD2 matches 12 bases. Per germline, CDR1 SGHTA and CDR2 FQGNSA. The V gene end was trimmed by 6 bases and the J gene end by 1 base; junction bases not matched to a gene: 8. The CDR3 is 17 residues long. The CDR3 DNA sequence: TGTGCCAGCAGTGAGATGAGGACTAGCGGGGGCACAGATACGCAGTATTTT. Translated: CASSEMRTSGGTDTQYF.

This clonotype was seen more than once but under ten times. The rearrangement joins TRBV5-1 to TRBJ1-6; possibly TRBD1 for D (6 bases). Per germline, CDR1 SGHRS and CDR2 YFSETQ. This CDR3 is built from 14 residues. Between the trimmed V and J ends, which lost 4 bases and 11 bases, there was a span of 16 bases. The CDR3 DNA follows: TGCGCCAGCAGCCCGCGACAGGACTCGGCACCCCTCCACTTT. It encodes CASSPRQDSAPLHF.